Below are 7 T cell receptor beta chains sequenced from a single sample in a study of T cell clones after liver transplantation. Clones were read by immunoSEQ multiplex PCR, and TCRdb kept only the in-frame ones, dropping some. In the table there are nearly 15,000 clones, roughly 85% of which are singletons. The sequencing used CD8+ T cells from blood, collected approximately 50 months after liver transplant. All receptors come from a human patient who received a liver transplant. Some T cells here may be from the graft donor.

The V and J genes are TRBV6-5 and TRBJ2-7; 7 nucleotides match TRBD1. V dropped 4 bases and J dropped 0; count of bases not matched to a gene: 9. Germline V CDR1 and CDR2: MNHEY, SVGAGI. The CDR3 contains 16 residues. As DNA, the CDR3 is TGTGCCAGCAGTTTCCACAGGGGTCCAAGCTCCTACGAGCAGTACTTC. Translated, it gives CASSFHRGPSSYEQYF.

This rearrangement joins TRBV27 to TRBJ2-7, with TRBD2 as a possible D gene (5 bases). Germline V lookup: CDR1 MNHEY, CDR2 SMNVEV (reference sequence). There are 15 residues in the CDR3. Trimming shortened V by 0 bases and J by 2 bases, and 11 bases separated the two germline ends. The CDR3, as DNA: TGTGCCAGCAGTTTATCTCCGGGGTACCCCTACGAGCAGTACTTC. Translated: CASSLSPGYPYEQYF.

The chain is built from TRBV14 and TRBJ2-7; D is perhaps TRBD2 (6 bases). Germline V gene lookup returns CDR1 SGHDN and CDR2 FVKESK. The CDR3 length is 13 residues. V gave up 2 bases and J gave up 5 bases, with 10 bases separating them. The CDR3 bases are TGTGCCAGCAGCCAAAGGAGGGCCGACGAGCAGTACTTC. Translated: CASSQRRADEQYF.

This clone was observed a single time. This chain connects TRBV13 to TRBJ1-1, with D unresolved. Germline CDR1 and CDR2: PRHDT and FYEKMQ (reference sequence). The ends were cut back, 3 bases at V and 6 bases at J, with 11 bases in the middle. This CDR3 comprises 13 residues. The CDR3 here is CASSFGTRAEAFF. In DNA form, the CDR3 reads TGTGCCAGCAGCTTCGGTACCCGGGCTGAAGCTTTCTTT.

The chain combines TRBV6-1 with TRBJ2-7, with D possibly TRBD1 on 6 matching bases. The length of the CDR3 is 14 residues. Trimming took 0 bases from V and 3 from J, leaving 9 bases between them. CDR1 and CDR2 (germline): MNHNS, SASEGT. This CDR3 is CASSEAPGDYEQYF. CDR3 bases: TGTGCCAGCAGTGAAGCCCCAGGGGACTACGAGCAGTACTTC.

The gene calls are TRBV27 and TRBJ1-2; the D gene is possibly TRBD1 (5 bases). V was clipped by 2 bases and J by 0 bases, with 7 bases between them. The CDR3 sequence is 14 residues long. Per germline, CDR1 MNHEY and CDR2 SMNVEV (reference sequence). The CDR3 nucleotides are TGTGCCAGCAGTTTACAGGGAGCTAACTATGGCTACACCTTC. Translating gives CASSLQGANYGYTF.

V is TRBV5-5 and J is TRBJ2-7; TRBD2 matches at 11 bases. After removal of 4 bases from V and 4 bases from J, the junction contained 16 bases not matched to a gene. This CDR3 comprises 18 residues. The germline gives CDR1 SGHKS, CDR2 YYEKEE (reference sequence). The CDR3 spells CASSGGSSGRTKEYEQYF. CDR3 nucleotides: TGTGCCAGCAGCGGGGGTTCTAGCGGGAGGACCAAAGAGTACGAGCAGTACTTC. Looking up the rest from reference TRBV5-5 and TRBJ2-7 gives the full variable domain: DAGVTQSPTHLIKTRGQQVTLRCSPISGHKSVSWYQQVLGQGPQFIFQYYEKEERGRGNFPDRFSARQFPNYSSELNVNALLLGDSALYLCASSGGSSGRTKEYEQYFGPGTRLTVT.